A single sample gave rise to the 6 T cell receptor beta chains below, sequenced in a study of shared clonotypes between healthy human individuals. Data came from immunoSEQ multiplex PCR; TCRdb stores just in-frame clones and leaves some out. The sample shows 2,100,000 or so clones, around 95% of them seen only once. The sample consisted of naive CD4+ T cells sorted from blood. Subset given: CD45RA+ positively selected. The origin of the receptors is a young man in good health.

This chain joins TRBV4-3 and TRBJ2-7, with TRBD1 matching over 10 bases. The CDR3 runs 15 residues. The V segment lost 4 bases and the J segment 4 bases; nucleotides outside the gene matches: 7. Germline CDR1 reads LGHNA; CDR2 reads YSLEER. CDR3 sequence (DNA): TGCGCCAGCAGCCGGTCGACAGGGGGCGATTACGAGCAGTACTTC. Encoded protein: CASSRSTGGDYEQYF.

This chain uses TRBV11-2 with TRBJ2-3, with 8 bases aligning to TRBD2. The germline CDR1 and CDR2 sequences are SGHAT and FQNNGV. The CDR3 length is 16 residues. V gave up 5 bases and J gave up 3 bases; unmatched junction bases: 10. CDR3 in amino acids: CASSAGHSGATDTQYF. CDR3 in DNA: TGTGCCAGCAGCGCAGGGCATAGCGGGGCAACAGATACGCAGTATTTT.

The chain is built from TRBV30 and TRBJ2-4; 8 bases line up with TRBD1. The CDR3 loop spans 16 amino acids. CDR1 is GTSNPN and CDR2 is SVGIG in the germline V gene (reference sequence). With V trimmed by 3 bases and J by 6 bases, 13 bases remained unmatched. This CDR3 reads CAWSSPQGEGGNIQYF. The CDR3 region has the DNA TGTGCCTGGAGCTCTCCACAGGGGGAAGGGGGAAACATTCAGTACTTC.

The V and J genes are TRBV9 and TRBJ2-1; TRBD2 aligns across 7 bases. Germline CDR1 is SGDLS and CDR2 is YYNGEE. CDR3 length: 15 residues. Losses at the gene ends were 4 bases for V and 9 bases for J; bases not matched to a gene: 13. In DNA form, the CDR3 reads TGTGCCAGCAGCTCAGTCAGCGGGGCACCAGGTGAGCAGTTCTTC. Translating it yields CASSSVSGAPGEQFF.

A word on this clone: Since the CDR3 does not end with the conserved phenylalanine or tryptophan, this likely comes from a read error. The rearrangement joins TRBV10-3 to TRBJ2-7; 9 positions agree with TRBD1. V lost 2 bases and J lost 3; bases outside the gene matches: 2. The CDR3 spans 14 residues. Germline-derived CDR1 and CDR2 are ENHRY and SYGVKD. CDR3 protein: CAISEVTGGYEQYL. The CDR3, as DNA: TGTGCCATCAGTGAGGTGACAGGGGGCTACGAGCAGTACCTC.

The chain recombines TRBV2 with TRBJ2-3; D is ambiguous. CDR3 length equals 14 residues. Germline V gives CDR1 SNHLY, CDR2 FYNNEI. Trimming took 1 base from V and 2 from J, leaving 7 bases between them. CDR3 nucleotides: TGTGCCAGCAGTGAAGGTGCAAACACAGATACGCAGTATTTT. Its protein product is CASSEGANTDTQYF.